The rows below give T cell receptor beta chains drawn from one sample of a study of CD8 T cells in ankylosing spondylitis. TCRdb passed the 5' RACE reads through MiXCR, listing each CDR3 protein once. This repertoire shows under 950,000 distinct CDR3 sequences, around 17% found once; its top ten account for 15% to 20%. Material for sequencing was blood, either unsorted or a sorted T cell fraction (not recorded which). These receptors were taken from a male donor with ankylosing spondylitis. CDR3s include the opening cysteine and the closing phenylalanine or tryptophan. A D gene is named only where the DNA matches it firmly. Clone size is shown for a subset of rows, as once, few, many or a class of expanded clone.

v_call	j_call	d_call	clone_size	cdr3_nt	cdr3_aa
TRBV12-3/TRBV12-4	TRBJ1-1	.	few	TGTGCCAGCAGGATAGGGGAGGGCACTGAAGCTTTCTTT	CASRIGEGTEAFF
TRBV20-1	TRBJ2-5	TRBD2	many	TGCAGTGCTGGGGGCATTAGCGGGAGAATCCAAGAGACCCAGTACTTC	CSAGGISGRIQETQYF
TRBV4-1	TRBJ2-7	TRBD2	.	TGCGCCAGCAGCCACCGACTAGCGGACGGGTACGAGCAGTACTTC	CASSHRLADGYEQYF
TRBV9	TRBJ2-7	TRBD1	few	TGTGCCAGCTCCCTAACCGGGACAGGGCTTGTCTACGAGCAGTACTTC	CASSLTGTGLVYEQYF
TRBV15	TRBJ2-1	TRBD2	.	TGTGCCACCAGCAGGAGAGCGGGATCGTACAATGAGCAGTTCTTC	CATSRRAGSYNEQFF
TRBV2	TRBJ1-4	.	.	TGTGCCAGCAGTGAAGTGGGGGATGGTGAAAAACTGTTTTTT	CASSEVGDGEKLFF
TRBV6-1	TRBJ1-5	TRBD1	.	TGTGCCAGCAGAGCCGGGACAGGGTCCCAGATGGATAGCAATCAGCCCCAGCATTTT	CASRAGTGSQMDSNQPQHF
TRBV18	TRBJ1-2	.	few	TGTGCCAGCTCACTTGACATCTATGGCTACACCTTC	CASSLDIYGYTF
TRBV5-1	TRBJ2-5	.	few	TGCGCCAGCAGCTGGGGGAATAGCGGCCAAGAGACCCAGTACTTC	CASSWGNSGQETQYF
TRBV6-5	TRBJ2-5	TRBD1	.	TGTGCCAGCAGTTACTCAATACCGGGACAGCAACAAGAGACCCAGTACTTC	CASSYSIPGQQQETQYF
TRBV5-1	TRBJ2-1	TRBD1	few	TGCGCCAGCAGCACTGGACAGGGACCAGGGTGGAATGAGCAGTTCTTC	CASSTGQGPGWNEQFF
TRBV6-1	TRBJ2-1	.	few	TGTGCCAGCAGTCCGGACCTCCCTGGTGTTAATGAGCAGTTCTTC	CASSPDLPGVNEQFF
TRBV12-3/TRBV12-4	TRBJ2-3	.	many	TGTGCCAGCAGTTTACCGGGAGCTGGCACAGATACGCAGTATTTT	CASSLPGAGTDTQYF
TRBV28	TRBJ2-7	TRBD1	few	TGTGCCAGCAGTATACCGGGACAGGGTATCTACTTC	CASSIPGQGIYF
TRBV10-3	TRBJ2-2	.	many	TGTGCCCTCTTAAGTGCCGGGGAGCTGTTTTTT	CALLSAGELFF
TRBV3-1	TRBJ1-1	.	.	TGTGCCAGCAGCCAGACGTGGGGGGCGTACACTGAAGCTTTCTTT	CASSQTWGAYTEAFF
TRBV20-1	TRBJ1-4	TRBD1	.	TGCAGTGCCGTTCAGTGGACAGGGAAAAATGAAAAACTGTTTTTT	CSAVQWTGKNEKLFF
TRBV10-3	TRBJ2-7	.	few	TGTGCCATCAGTGCCCTTAGCAGCTCCTACGAGCAGTACTTC	CAISALSSSYEQYF
TRBV11-1	TRBJ2-5	.	few	TGTGCCAGCAGCTTACTGGGTAGTGGAGGAGAGACCCAGTACTTC	CASSLLGSGGETQYF
TRBV5-1	TRBJ1-1	.	few	TGCGCCAGCAGCTTGTCAGGAGGATTTGTAACTGAAGCTTTCTTT	CASSLSGGFVTEAFF
TRBV12-3/TRBV12-4	TRBJ2-7	.	few	TGTGCCAGCAGTTTAGGATCCACAGTTACCTCTTACGAGCAGTACTTC	CASSLGSTVTSYEQYF
TRBV5-1	TRBJ2-5	.	.	TGCGCCAGCAGCCAGGTATTGGGCCCCAAAGAGACCCAGTACTTC	CASSQVLGPKETQYF
TRBV5-6	TRBJ1-1	TRBD1	.	TGTGCCAGCAGCCTTGGACAGGGGACCATTGGCACTGAAGCTTTCTTT	CASSLGQGTIGTEAFF
TRBV11-2	TRBJ2-3	.	.	TGTGCCAGCAGCTTAGTTGCAGTCGGAACAGATACGCAGTATTTT	CASSLVAVGTDTQYF
TRBV5-6	TRBJ1-1	.	few	TGTGCCAGCAGCTTGGATGGCCTGCCTTTCTTT	CASSLDGLPFF
TRBV5-6	TRBJ2-1	TRBD2	few	TGTGCCAGCAGCCTCTTCGGGACTACGGCCAATGAGCAGTTCTTC	CASSLFGTTANEQFF
TRBV12-3/TRBV12-4	TRBJ2-7	TRBD1	few	TGTGCCAGCAGTTCTAACAGGGGGCAGGTCGAGCAGTACTTC	CASSSNRGQVEQYF
TRBV5-1	TRBJ2-3	TRBD2	few	TGCGCCAGCAGCTTGGAACTAGCGGGGATCCTCAGCACAGATACGCAGTATTTT	CASSLELAGILSTDTQYF
TRBV30	TRBJ1-4	.	few	TGTGCCTGGAGTGTCATTGCAACTAATGAAAAACTGTTTTTT	CAWSVIATNEKLFF
TRBV24-1	TRBJ2-2	.	few	TGTGCCACCAGTGATCCTCTAGCGCCTATTAGGACCGGGGAGCTGTTTTTT	CATSDPLAPIRTGELFF
TRBV29-1	TRBJ2-2	.	many	TGCAGCGTTGGGGTGAACACCGGGGAGCTGTTTTTT	CSVGVNTGELFF
TRBV15	TRBJ2-3	.	many	TGTGCCACCAGCAGAGATGGGCAACACACAGATACGCAGTATTTT	CATSRDGQHTDTQYF
TRBV9	TRBJ2-3	TRBD2	.	TGTGCCAGCACCCAACAGGGACTAGCGGCCGATACGCAGTATTTT	CASTQQGLAADTQYF
TRBV15	TRBJ1-4	.	few	TGTGCCACCAGCAGAGGCTGGGGGGAGATTGCTGAAAAACTGTTTTTT	CATSRGWGEIAEKLFF
TRBV21-1	TRBJ2-7	.	.	TGTTCTTGTCAACAGAGTCTTACCAGCTACGAGCAGTACTTC	CSCQQSLTSYEQYF
TRBV20-1	TRBJ2-3	TRBD2	many	TGCAGTGCTACATCCGGGACTAGGATCACAGATACGCAGTATTTT	CSATSGTRITDTQYF
TRBV5-1	TRBJ1-5	.	few	TGCGCCAGCAGCTTGGACCATAGCAATCAGCCCCAGCATTTT	CASSLDHSNQPQHF
TRBV4-2	TRBJ1-2	TRBD1	many	TGTGCCAGCAGCCAAGTGTCGGTTACAGGGGCAGGTGGCTACACCTTC	CASSQVSVTGAGGYTF
TRBV9	TRBJ1-2	.	.	TGTGCCAGCAGCGCCAGAGGTGGAGGACACTATGGCTACACCTTC	CASSARGGGHYGYTF
TRBV2	TRBJ1-2	.	few	TGTGCCAGCAGTGGTGGAGGGGGCTATGGCTACACCTTC	CASSGGGGYGYTF
TRBV7-2	TRBJ2-5	.	.	TGTGCCAGCGGGCGGAACCGAGGGGCCCAAGAGACCCAGTACTTC	CASGRNRGAQETQYF
TRBV4-2	TRBJ2-1	.	.	TGTGCCAGCAGCCAAGTCGTCCCAGCCCCACAACTATACAATGAGCAGTTCTTC	CASSQVVPAPQLYNEQFF
TRBV29-1	TRBJ2-5	TRBD2	many	TGCAGCGCTGAATCCGGGGGGGAAGAGACCCAGTACTTC	CSAESGGEETQYF
TRBV2	TRBJ1-4	TRBD1	.	TGTGCCAGCAGTGACCGGGTAGGGGGCAGTAATGAAAAACTGTTTTTT	CASSDRVGGSNEKLFF
TRBV4-3	TRBJ2-7	TRBD2	few	TGCGCCAGCAGCCAAGATCGCGGGGGTAGCTCCTACGAGCAGTACTTC	CASSQDRGGSSYEQYF
TRBV5-1	TRBJ2-7	.	.	TGCGCCAGCAGCGATCCGGGTTTACCCTTCGAGCAGTACTTC	CASSDPGLPFEQYF
TRBV5-5	TRBJ1-5	.	.	TGTGCCAGCAGCTTGTATCCCGGGTCTAGCAATCAGCCCCAGCATTTT	CASSLYPGSSNQPQHF
TRBV29-1	TRBJ2-5	TRBD2	.	TGCAGCGTCCGACTAGCGGGGGAGAACCAAGAGACCCAGTACTTC	CSVRLAGENQETQYF
TRBV20-1	TRBJ2-1	.	.	TGCAGTGCTATAACATCCGGGACCTACAATGAGCAGTTCTTC	CSAITSGTYNEQFF
TRBV15	TRBJ2-2	.	many	TGTGCCACCAGCGGGCCCAACCGTGGGACCGGGGAGCTGTTTTTT	CATSGPNRGTGELFF
TRBV12-3/TRBV12-4	TRBJ2-1	TRBD2	.	TGTGCCCGCAGGGGACTAGCGGGAGGGCGGAGCTCCTACAATGAGCAGTTCTTC	CARRGLAGGRSSYNEQFF
TRBV5-1	TRBJ2-3	.	.	TGCGCCAGCAGCTTGGTGGAGAATACGCAGTATTTT	CASSLVENTQYF